This TCR beta chain is drawn from a study of control samples from healthy donors and cancer patients. Data came from immunoSEQ multiplex PCR; TCRdb stores just in-frame clones and leaves some out. The sample records some 28,000 clones, just under 90% being singletons. The V gene's germline CDR1 is SGDLS and CDR2 YYNGEE. The junction had 10 bases not matched to a gene; V was cut back by 5 bases and J by 3 bases. CDR3 size: 15 residues. J is TRBJ2-7 and V is TRBV9, with TRBD2 matching over 8 bases. The sequenced sample consisted of PBMCs. The clonotype originates from a woman in her thirties or forties with lung cancer. Here the CDR3 reads CASSEGQGLVYEQYF. The CDR3 DNA reads TGTGCCAGCAGTGAGGGGCAGGGACTAGTCTACGAGCAGTACTTC. The complete variable domain, with remaining parts taken from reference TRBV9 and TRBJ2-7, reads DSGVTQTPKHLITATGQRVTLRCSPRSGDLSVYWYQQSLDQGLQFLIQYYNGEERAKGNILERFSAQQFPDLHSELNLSSLELGDSALYFCASSEGQGLVYEQYFGPGTRLTVT.